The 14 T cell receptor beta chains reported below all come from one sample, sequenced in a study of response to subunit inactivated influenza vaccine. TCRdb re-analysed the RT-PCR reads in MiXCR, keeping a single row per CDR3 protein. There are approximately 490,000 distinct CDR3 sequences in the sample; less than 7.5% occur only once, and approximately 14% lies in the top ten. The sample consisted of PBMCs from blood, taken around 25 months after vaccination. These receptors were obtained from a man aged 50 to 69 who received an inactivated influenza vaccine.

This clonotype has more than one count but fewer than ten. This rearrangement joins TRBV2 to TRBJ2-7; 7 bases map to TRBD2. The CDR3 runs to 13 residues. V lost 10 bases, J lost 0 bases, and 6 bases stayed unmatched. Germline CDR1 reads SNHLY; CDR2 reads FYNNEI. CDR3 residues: CAITSESSYEQYF. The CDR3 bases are TGTGCCATCACTAGCGAAAGCTCCTACGAGCAGTACTTC.

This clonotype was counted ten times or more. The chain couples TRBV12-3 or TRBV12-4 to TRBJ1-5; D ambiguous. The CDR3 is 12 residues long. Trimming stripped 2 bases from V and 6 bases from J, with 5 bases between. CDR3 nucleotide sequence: TGTGCCAGCAGTTTAATAGGTCAGCCCCAGCATTTT. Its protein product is CASSLIGQPQHF.

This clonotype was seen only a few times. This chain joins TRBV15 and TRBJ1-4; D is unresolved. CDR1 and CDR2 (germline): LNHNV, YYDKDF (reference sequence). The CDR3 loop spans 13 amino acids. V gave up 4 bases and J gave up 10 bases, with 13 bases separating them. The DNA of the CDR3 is TGTGCCACCAGCACCGAGGGTAGGCGAAAACTGTTTTTT. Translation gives CATSTEGRRKLFF.

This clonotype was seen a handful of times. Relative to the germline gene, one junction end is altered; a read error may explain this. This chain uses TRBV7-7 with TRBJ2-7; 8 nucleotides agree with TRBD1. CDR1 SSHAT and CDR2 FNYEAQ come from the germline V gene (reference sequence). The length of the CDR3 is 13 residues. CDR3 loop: CASSSGQEAEQYF. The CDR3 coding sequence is TGTGCTAGCAGCTCGGGACAGGAGGCCGAGCAGTACTTC.

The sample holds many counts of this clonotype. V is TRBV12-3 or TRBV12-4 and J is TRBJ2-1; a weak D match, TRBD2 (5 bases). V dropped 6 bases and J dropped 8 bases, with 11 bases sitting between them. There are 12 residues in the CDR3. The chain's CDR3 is CASRVLDHEQFF. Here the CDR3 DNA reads TGTGCCAGCAGAGTACTAGACCATGAGCAGTTCTTC.

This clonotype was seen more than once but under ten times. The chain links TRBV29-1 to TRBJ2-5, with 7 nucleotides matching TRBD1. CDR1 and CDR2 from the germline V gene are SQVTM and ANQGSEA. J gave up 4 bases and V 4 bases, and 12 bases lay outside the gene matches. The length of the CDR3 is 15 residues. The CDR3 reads CSVADRSRAGETQYF. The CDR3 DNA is TGCAGCGTTGCGGACAGGTCCCGGGCGGGAGAGACCCAGTACTTC.

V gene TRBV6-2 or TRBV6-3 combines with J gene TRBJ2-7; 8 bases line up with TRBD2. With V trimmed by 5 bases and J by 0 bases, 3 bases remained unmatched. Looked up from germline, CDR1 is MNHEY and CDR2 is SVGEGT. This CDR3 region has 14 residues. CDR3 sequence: CASSRSGTSYEQYF. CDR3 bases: TGTGCCAGCAGTCGTAGCGGGACCTCCTACGAGCAGTACTTC.

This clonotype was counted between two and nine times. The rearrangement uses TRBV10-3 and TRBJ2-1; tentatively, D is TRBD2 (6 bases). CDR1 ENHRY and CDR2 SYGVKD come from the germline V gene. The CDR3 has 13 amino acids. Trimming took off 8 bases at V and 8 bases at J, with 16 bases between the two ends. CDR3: CAIAGGGFDEQFF. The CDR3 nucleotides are TGTGCCATCGCCGGGGGAGGTTTCGATGAGCAGTTCTTC.

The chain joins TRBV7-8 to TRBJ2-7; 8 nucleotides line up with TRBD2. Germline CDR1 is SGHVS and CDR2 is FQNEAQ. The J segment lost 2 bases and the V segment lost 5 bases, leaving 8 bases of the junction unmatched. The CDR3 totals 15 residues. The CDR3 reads CASSTSGGLAYEQYF. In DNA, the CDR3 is TGTGCCAGCAGCACGTCGGGGGGGCTCGCCTACGAGCAGTACTTC.

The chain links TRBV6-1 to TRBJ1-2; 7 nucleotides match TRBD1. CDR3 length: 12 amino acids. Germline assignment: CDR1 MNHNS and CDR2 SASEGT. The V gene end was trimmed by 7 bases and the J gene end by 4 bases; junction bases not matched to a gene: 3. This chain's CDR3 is CASTDRSYGYTF. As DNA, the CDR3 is TGTGCCAGCACGGACAGGTCCTATGGCTACACCTTC.

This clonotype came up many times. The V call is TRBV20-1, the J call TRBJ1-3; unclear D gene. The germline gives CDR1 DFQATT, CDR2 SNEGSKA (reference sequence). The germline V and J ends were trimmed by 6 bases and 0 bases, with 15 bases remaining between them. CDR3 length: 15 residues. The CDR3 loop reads CSAAQESYSGNTIYF. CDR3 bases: TGCAGTGCAGCCCAGGAAAGTTACTCTGGAAACACCATATATTTT.

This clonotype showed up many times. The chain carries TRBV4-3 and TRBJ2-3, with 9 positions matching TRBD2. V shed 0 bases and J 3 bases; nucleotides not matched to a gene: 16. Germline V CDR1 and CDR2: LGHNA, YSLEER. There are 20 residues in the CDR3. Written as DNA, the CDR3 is TGCGCCAGCAGCCAAGAATCCAGCGGGAGGATCTGGGGGGCAACAGATACGCAGTATTTT. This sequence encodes CASSQESSGRIWGATDTQYF.

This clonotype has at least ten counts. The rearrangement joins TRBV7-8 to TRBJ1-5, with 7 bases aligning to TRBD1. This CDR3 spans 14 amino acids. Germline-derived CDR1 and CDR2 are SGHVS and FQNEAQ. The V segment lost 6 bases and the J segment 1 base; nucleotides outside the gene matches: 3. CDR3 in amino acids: CASSLQGSNQPQHF. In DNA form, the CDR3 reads TGTGCCAGCAGTTTACAGGGGAGCAATCAGCCCCAGCATTTT.

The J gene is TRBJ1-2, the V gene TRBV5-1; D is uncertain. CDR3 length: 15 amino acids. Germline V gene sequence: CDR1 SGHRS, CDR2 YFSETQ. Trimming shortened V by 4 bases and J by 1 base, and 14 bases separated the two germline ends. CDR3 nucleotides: TGCGCCAGCAGCCCGCAAATTCGGGGTAACTATGGCTACACCTTC. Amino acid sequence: CASSPQIRGNYGYTF. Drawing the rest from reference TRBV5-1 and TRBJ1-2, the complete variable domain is KAGVTQTPRYLIKTRGQQVTLSCSPISGHRSVSWYQQTPGQGLQFLFEYFSETQRNKGNFPGRFSGRQFSNSRSEMNVSTLELGDSALYLCASSPQIRGNYGYTFGSGTRLTVV.